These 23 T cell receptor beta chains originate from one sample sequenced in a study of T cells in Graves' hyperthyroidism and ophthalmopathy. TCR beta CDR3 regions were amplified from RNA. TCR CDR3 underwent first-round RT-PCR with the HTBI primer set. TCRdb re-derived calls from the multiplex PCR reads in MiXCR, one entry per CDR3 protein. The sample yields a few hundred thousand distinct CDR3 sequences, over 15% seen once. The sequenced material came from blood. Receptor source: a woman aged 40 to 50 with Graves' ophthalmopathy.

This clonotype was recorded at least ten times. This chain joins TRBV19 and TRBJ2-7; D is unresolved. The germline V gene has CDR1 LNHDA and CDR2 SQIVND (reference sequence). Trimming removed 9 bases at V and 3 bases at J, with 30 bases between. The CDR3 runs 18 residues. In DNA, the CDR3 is TGTGCCAGCCTAGGTACAATTTCGTCGTATAGGAACCGCTACGAGCAGTACTTC. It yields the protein CASLGTISSYRNRYEQYF.

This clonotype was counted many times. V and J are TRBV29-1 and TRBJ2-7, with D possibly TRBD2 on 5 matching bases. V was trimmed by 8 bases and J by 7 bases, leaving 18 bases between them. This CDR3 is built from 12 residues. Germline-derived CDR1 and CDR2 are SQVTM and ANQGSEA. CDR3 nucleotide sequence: TGCAGCTGCCGGGATATGGGAAGGGAGCAGTACTTC. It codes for CSCRDMGREQYF.

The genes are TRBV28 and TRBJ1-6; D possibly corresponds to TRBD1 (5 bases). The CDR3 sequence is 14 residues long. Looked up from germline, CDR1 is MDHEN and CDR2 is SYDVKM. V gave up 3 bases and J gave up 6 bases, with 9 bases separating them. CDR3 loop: CASSFGGTNSPLHF. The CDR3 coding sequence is TGTGCCAGCAGTTTTGGGGGAACTAATTCACCCCTCCACTTT.

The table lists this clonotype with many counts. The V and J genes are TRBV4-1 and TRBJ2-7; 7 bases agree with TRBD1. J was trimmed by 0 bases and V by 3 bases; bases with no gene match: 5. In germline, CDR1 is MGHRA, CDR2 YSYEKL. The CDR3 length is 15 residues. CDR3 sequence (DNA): TGCGCCAGCAGCCACACAGGGGCGGGCTCCTACGAGCAGTACTTC. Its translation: CASSHTGAGSYEQYF.

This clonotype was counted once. CDR3 in DNA: TGTGCCAGCAGCCTCCGGGACAGGGAAGAGACCCAGTACTTC. Residues: CASSLRDREETQYF. V is TRBV11-2 and J is TRBJ2-5; TRBD1 matches 9 bases. This CDR3 has 14 amino acids. V shed 5 bases, J shed 3 bases, and the junction held 4 bases outside the gene matches. Per the germline V gene, CDR1 is SGHAT and CDR2 is FQNNGV.

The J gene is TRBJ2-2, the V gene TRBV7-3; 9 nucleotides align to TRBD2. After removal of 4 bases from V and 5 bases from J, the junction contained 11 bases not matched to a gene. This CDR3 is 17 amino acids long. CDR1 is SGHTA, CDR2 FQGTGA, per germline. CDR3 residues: CASSSHTPSGETGELFF. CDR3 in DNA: TGTGCCAGCAGCTCCCACACCCCTAGCGGGGAGACCGGGGAGCTGTTTTTT.

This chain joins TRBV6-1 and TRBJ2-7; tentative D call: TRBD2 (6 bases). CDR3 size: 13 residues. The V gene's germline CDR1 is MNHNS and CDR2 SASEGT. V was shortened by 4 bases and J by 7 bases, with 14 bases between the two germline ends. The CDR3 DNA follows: TGTGCCAGCAGTGTCCTAGCGAGCCGGGAGCAGTACTTC. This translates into CASSVLASREQYF.

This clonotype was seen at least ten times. CDR3 sequence (DNA): TGTGCCAGCAGTGCCCCGACCGGTTCTAGCAATCAGCCCCAGCATTTT. Translating it yields CASSAPTGSSNQPQHF. J is TRBJ1-5 and V is TRBV25-1; D not certain. The CDR3 spans 16 residues. CDR1 is MGHDK, CDR2 SYGVNS, per germline. V dropped 4 bases and J dropped 0 bases, with 13 bases sitting between them.

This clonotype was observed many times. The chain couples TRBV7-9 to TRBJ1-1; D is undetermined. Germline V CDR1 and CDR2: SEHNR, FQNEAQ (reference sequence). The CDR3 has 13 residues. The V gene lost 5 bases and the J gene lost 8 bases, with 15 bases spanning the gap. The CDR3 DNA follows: TGTGCCAGCAGCGAGGACCCCCGACACGAAGCTTTCTTT. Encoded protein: CASSEDPRHEAFF.

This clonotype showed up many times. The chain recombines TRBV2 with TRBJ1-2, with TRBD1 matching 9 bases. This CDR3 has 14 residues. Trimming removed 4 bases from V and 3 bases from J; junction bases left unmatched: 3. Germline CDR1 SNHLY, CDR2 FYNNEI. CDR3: CASSAGQGDYGYTF. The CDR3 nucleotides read TGTGCCAGCAGTGCGGGACAGGGAGACTATGGCTACACCTTC.

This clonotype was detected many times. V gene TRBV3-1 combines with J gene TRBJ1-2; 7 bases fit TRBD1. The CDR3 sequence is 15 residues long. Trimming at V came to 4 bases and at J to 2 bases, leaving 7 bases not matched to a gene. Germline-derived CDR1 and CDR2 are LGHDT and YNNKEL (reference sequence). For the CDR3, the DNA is TGTGCCAGCAGCCTCCTCACAGGGGCGAACTATGGCTACACCTTC. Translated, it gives CASSLLTGANYGYTF. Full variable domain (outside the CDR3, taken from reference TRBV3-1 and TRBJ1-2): DTAVSQTPKYLVTQMGNDKSIKCEQNLGHDTMYWYKQDSKKFLKIMFSYNNKELIINETVPNRFSPKSPDKAHLNLHINSLELGDSAVYFCASSLLTGANYGYTFGSGTRLTVV.

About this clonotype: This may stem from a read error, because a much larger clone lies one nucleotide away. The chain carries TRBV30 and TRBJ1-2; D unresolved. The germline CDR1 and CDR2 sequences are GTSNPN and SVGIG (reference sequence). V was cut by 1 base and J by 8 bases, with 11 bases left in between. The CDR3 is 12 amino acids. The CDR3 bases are TGTGCCTGGAGTGGTGGGTTATTCGGCTACACCTTC. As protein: CAWSGGLFGYTF. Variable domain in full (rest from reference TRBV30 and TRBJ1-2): SQTIHQWPATLVQPVGSPLSLECTVEGTSNPNLYWYRQAAGRGLQLLFYSVGIGQISSEVPQNLSASRPQDRQFILSSKKLLLSDSGFYLCAWSGGLFGYTFGSGTRLTVV.

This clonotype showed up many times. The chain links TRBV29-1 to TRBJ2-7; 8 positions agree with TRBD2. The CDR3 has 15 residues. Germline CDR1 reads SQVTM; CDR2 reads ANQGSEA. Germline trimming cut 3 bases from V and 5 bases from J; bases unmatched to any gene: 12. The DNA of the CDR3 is TGCAGCGTTGAGAGCGGGAGCCCTATGGGGAACGAGCAGTACTTC. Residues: CSVESGSPMGNEQYF.

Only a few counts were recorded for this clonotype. CDR3 coding DNA: TGTGCCAGCAGCCAAGAGCTAGGTCTAGCGTTTACCTACGAGCAGTACTTC. It translates to CASSQELGLAFTYEQYF. The chain has TRBV3-1 and TRBJ2-7; a weak D match, TRBD2 (6 bases). V was pared by 0 bases and J by 2 bases, with 17 bases between. The CDR3 is made up of 17 amino acids. Germline V lookup: CDR1 LGHDT, CDR2 YNNKEL (reference sequence).

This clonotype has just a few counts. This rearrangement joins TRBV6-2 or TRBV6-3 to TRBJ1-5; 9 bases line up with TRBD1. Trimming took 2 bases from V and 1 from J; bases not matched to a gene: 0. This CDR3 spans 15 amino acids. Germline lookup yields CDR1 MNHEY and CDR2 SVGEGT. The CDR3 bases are TGTGCCAGCAGTTACGGGACAGGGAGCAATCAGCCCCAGCATTTT. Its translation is CASSYGTGSNQPQHF.

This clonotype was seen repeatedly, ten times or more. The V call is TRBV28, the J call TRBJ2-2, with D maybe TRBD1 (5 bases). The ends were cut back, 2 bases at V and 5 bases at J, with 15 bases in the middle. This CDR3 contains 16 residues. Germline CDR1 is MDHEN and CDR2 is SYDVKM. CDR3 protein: CASSLIGQGRTGELFF. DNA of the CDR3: TGTGCCAGCAGTTTAATTGGTCAGGGAAGGACCGGGGAGCTGTTTTTT.

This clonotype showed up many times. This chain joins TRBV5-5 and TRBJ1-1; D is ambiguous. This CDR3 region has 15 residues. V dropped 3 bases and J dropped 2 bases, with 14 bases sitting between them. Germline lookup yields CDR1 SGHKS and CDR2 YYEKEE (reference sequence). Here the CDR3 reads CASSSYRSVNTEAFF. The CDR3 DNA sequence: TGTGCCAGCAGCTCCTATCGATCCGTAAACACTGAAGCTTTCTTT.

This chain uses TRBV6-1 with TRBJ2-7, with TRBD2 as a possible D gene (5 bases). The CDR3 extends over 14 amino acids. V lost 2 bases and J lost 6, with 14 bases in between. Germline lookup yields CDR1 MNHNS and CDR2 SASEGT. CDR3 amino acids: CASSELDFTGEQYF. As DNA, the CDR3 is TGTGCCAGCAGTGAATTGGACTTTACGGGCGAGCAGTACTTC.

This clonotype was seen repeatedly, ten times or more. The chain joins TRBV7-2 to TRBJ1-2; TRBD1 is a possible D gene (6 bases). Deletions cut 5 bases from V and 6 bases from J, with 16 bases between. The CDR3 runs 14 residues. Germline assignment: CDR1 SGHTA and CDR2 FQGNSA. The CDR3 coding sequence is TGTGCCAGCAGCCCGTGGGGGGCCGGGGATGGCTACACCTTC. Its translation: CASSPWGAGDGYTF.

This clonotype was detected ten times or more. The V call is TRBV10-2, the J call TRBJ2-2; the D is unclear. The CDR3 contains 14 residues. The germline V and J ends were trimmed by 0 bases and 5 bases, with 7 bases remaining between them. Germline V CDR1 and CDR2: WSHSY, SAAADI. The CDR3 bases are TGCGCCAGCAGTGAGTCGCGAGTTACCGGGGAGCTGTTTTTT. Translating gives CASSESRVTGELFF.

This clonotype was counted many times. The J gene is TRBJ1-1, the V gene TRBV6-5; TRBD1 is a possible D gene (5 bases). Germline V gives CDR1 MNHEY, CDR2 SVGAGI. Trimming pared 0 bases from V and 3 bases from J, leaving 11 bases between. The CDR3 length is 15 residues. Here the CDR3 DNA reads TGTGCCAGCAGTTACTCGGGGCACGCCGACACTGAAGCTTTCTTT. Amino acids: CASSYSGHADTEAFF.

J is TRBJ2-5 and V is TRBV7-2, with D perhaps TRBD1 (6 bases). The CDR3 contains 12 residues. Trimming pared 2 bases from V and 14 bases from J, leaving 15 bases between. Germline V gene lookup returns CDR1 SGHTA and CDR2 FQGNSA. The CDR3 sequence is CASSLTGLWPYF. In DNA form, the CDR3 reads TGTGCCAGCAGCTTAACAGGGCTTTGGCCATACTTC.

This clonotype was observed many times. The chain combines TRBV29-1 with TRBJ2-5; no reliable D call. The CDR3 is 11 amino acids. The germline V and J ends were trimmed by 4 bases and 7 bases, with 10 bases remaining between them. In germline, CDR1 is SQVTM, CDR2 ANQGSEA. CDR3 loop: CSVVWSATQYF. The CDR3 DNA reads TGCAGCGTTGTTTGGTCGGCGACCCAGTACTTC.